This is a list of T cell receptor beta chains from one sample in a study of blood T cell repertoires in COVID-19. TCRdb's table, derived via immunoSEQ multiplex PCR, lists solely in-frame clones and lacks some. The data show fewer than 250,000 clones, roughly 83% seen once. The sample was peripheral blood. All receptors derive from a woman in her 70s with active or convalescent COVID-19. Each CDR3 is given without its conserved first and last residue.

v_call: TRBV11-2
j_call: TRBJ2-5
cdr3_aa: ASSFGQGQQGRQETQY

v_call: TRBV3-1/TRBV3-2
j_call: TRBJ1-2
cdr3_aa: ASSQTDRGRGYT

v_call: TRBV20-1
j_call: TRBJ1-2
cdr3_aa: SASSPKAGSYGYT

v_call: TRBV3-1/TRBV3-2
j_call: TRBJ1-6
cdr3_aa: ASSQSTGGYSPLH

v_call: TRBV25-1
j_call: TRBJ2-1
cdr3_aa: ASSGTGAGAENEQF

v_call: TRBV2
j_call: TRBJ2-3
cdr3_aa: ASSRGDTQY

v_call: TRBV7-9
j_call: TRBJ2-1
cdr3_aa: ASSAPSGGPSYNEQF

v_call: TRBV10-1
j_call: TRBJ2-2
cdr3_aa: ASREGGSGELF

v_call: TRBV6-5
j_call: TRBJ2-7
cdr3_aa: ASTPGWGGSEQY

v_call: TRBV13
j_call: TRBJ1-1
cdr3_aa: ASSLNQGNRYTEAF

v_call: TRBV9
j_call: TRBJ1-2
cdr3_aa: ASSGGTGGDGYT

v_call: TRBV24-1
j_call: TRBJ1-4
cdr3_aa: ATSDPGTGGEKLF

v_call: TRBV6-5
j_call: TRBJ2-7
cdr3_aa: ASWDRVHEQY

v_call: TRBV9
j_call: TRBJ1-1
cdr3_aa: ASSVGLSDLEAF

v_call: TRBV5-6
j_call: TRBJ2-3
cdr3_aa: ASSQNLVRDTQY

v_call: TRBV5-5
j_call: TRBJ1-5
cdr3_aa: ASSFRQNSNQPQH

v_call: TRBV2
j_call: TRBJ2-5
cdr3_aa: ASTELETQY

v_call: TRBV5-1
j_call: TRBJ2-7
cdr3_aa: ASSLGVSEQY

v_call: TRBV7-7
j_call: TRBJ2-5
cdr3_aa: ASSWTDKETQY

v_call: TRBV28
j_call: TRBJ2-7
cdr3_aa: ASSPTSGGLYEQY

v_call: TRBV28
j_call: TRBJ2-3
cdr3_aa: ASGVAGDLDTQY

v_call: TRBV7-2
j_call: TRBJ2-4
cdr3_aa: ASSLWLAGRAKNIQY

v_call: TRBV20-1
j_call: TRBJ2-3
cdr3_aa: SASIGGQSTDTQY

v_call: TRBV28
j_call: TRBJ2-7
cdr3_aa: ASSQPREQY

v_call: TRBV28
j_call: TRBJ2-3
cdr3_aa: ASSPGTSGSDTQY

v_call: TRBV30
j_call: TRBJ2-7
cdr3_aa: AWSVGRDYEQY

v_call: TRBV5-5
j_call: TRBJ2-1
cdr3_aa: ASSQDRGPYNEQF

v_call: TRBV11-3
j_call: TRBJ2-5
cdr3_aa: ASSLGGGQETQY

v_call: TRBV6-5
j_call: TRBJ1-6
cdr3_aa: ASRWTGSGSPLH

v_call: TRBV7-6
j_call: TRBJ1-1
cdr3_aa: ASSLTRNTEAF

v_call: TRBV5-4
j_call: TRBJ2-3
cdr3_aa: ASSLDLGNTQY

v_call: TRBV7-2
j_call: TRBJ1-1
cdr3_aa: ASRSQSGIPNTEAF

v_call: TRBV7-8
j_call: TRBJ1-2
cdr3_aa: ASSAFTGNYGYT

v_call: TRBV5-1
j_call: TRBJ2-5
cdr3_aa: ASSLLGLAGGQETQY

v_call: TRBV29-1
j_call: TRBJ1-4
cdr3_aa: SVRLPGEKLF

v_call: TRBV3-1/TRBV3-2
j_call: TRBJ1-2
cdr3_aa: ASSSNEFDGYT

v_call: TRBV18
j_call: TRBJ2-1
cdr3_aa: ASTSGNPREQF

v_call: TRBV3-1/TRBV3-2
j_call: TRBJ1-2
cdr3_aa: ASSRTGDYGYT

v_call: TRBV30
j_call: TRBJ2-7
cdr3_aa: AWSVKAGVFSYEQY

v_call: TRBV24-1
j_call: TRBJ1-1
cdr3_aa: ATSDRRGKEGEAF

v_call: TRBV19
j_call: TRBJ2-1
cdr3_aa: ASSMEGFLSRGQF

v_call: TRBV4-2
j_call: TRBJ2-3
cdr3_aa: ASSQDGGQAQY

v_call: TRBV5-6
j_call: TRBJ2-7
cdr3_aa: ASSLGQQYEQY

v_call: TRBV28
j_call: TRBJ2-5
cdr3_aa: ASSLPQGAQETQY